A single sample is the source of the 5 T cell receptor beta chains below, sequenced in a study of T cell repertoires in ileal Crohn's disease. Clones were read by immunoSEQ multiplex PCR, and TCRdb kept only the in-frame ones, dropping some. The sample contains approximately 2,300 clones, approximately 80% of which appear only once. The material sequenced was ileal tissue. All receptors derive from an adult with Crohn's disease.

The chain uses TRBV10-1 and TRBJ2-5; TRBD1 agrees at 7 bases. J lost 2 bases, V lost 4 bases, and 1 base had no gene match. The germline V gene has CDR1 WNHNN and CDR2 SYGVQD (reference sequence). The CDR3 runs to 13 residues. CDR3: CASSVGQQETQYF. In nucleotides, the CDR3 is TGCGCCAGCAGTGTGGGACAGCAAGAGACCCAGTACTTC.

This chain joins TRBV2 and TRBJ1-5, with 7 bases fitting TRBD1. Per the germline V gene, CDR1 is SNHLY and CDR2 is FYNNEI. The V and J ends lost 5 bases and 6 bases, in that order; junction bases with no gene match: 7. This CDR3 is 14 amino acids long. The CDR3 protein is CASSFTGVRQPQHF. The CDR3 DNA reads as TGTGCCAGCAGTTTTACAGGGGTCCGTCAGCCCCAGCATTTT.

This clone occurred a few times. V usage is TRBV2 and J usage is TRBJ2-7; 8 bases are a match to TRBD1. J was trimmed by 0 bases and V by 5 bases; bases with no gene match: 9. Looked up from germline, CDR1 is SNHLY and CDR2 is FYNNEI. There are 16 residues in the CDR3. CDR3 amino acids: CASSNPTGASSYEQYF. For the CDR3, the DNA is TGTGCCAGCAGTAACCCGACAGGGGCGAGCTCCTACGAGCAGTACTTC.

The chain combines TRBV18 with TRBJ2-1; 11 nucleotides agree with TRBD2. V gave up 0 bases and J gave up 8 bases; unmatched junction bases: 6. This CDR3 has 16 residues. CDR1 KGHSH and CDR2 LQKENI come from the germline V gene. The CDR3: CASSPPSSGGAHEQFF. Here the CDR3 DNA reads TGTGCCAGCTCACCACCTAGTAGCGGGGGGGCCCATGAGCAGTTCTTC.

The CDR3 DNA follows: TGCAGCGTGGGTGGGAGGGCCGAGGAGACCCAGTACTTC. This translates into CSVGGRAEETQYF. The chain recombines TRBV29-1 with TRBJ2-5; 7 bases match TRBD2. With 6 bases clipped from V and 5 bases from J, the junction kept 9 bases outside the gene matches. The CDR3 has 13 amino acids. Germline V CDR1 and CDR2: SQVTM, ANQGSEA.